This T cell receptor (beta chain) was captured in a study of OX40 agonist ivuxolimab in advanced cancers. Concerning the study at large: Ivuxolimab was a fully human IgG2 agonistic monoclonal antibody targeting the costimulatory receptor OX40 (CD134). Intravenous ivuxolimab was administered to patients every 2 weeks at six dose levels: 0.01, 0.1, 0.3, 1.5, 3 and 10 mg/kg. Of the roughly 51 patients in dose escalation, about 20 had hepatocellular carcinoma, about 15 had melanoma, 9 had renal cell carcinoma and 9 had head and neck cancer. In the dose-escalation cohort, around four fifths of patients were male, and the mean age was around 60 years with a range of roughly 23 to 79. Patients were allowed to have had prior anti-PD-1, anti-PD-L1 or anti-CTLA-4 therapy, and around 41% of the dose-escalation patients had previously received checkpoint inhibitors. Partial responses occurred in three dose-escalation patients: two with cutaneous melanoma and one with hepatocellular carcinoma. The purpose of peripheral TCRbeta sequencing was to test whether ivuxolimab changed TCR sequence diversity and led to clonal T-cell expansion. The monotherapy dose-escalation portion (N of about 50 patients) of the phase I ivuxolimab trial is reported in the paper. What the work shows at the level of the full study, not this receptor alone: The antigen specificity of the clonally expanded peripheral T cells was not determined. Low levels of normalized T-cell clonal expansion were also seen in some patients who did not respond. In the 0.1-3.0 mg/kg groups, partial responders were among the patients with the lowest normalized peripheral clonal expansion, particularly in CD8+ T cells. After ivuxolimab, CD8+ T cells had more expanded clones than CD4+ T cells on average. At doses from 0.1 to 3.0 mg/kg, clonal expansion was seen in both CD4+ and CD8+ blood T cells between baseline and week 6.

To sequence the TCRbeta CDR3 region, genomic DNA was isolated from the sorted cells. The immunoSEQ Assay was used for sequencing of TCRbeta CDR3 regions. The immuneACCESS repertoire file appears here via TCRdb, limited to in-frame rearrangements. These files lack a portion of the clones; in checked studies, under half of the deficit traces to unresolved V genes, and the cause of the others is not known. In this sample the table shows roughly 100,000 clones, around 86% of which occur a single time. The ten largest clonotypes hold about 0.3% of the sample. There are 15 amino acids in the CDR3, from cysteine to phenylalanine inclusive. Only the CDR3 DNA is retained, 45 bases long and in frame from the first base. At the junction V is shortened by 6 bases and J by 3 bases; bases outside the gene matches: 11. The germline V gene encodes CDR1 MNHEY and CDR2 SVGAGI. The trial excluded patients who had a history of autoimmune disease or were on systemic immunosuppression. Peripheral blood for TCR sequencing was drawn from every dose cohort at baseline, at cycle 4 day 1 and at cycle 7 day 1. Samples were obtained from an open-label, multicenter, first-in-human phase I dose-escalation trial of ivuxolimab. Adults with locally advanced or metastatic head and neck squamous cell, hepatocellular, melanoma or renal cell carcinoma were enrolled in the trial. Before TCR sequencing, CD4+ and CD8+ T cells were separately sorted from peripheral blood.

In the case of this clone: Its cognate antigen has yet to be identified. Qualities for individual bases were not recorded, and no much larger clone is one base off.

This TCR derives from an adult with an advanced solid tumor such as melanoma, head and neck, liver or kidney cancer. Sample: CD4+ or CD8+ T cells sorted from blood, taken in a trial of the OX40 agonist ivuxolimab. The chain employs TRBV6-5 and TRBJ2-7; 7 bases in the middle match TRBD2. The DNA is TGTGCCAGCAGCCACTCGGGGGGAAGAGGCTACGAGCAGTACTTC. Its translation is CASSHSGGRGYEQYF.